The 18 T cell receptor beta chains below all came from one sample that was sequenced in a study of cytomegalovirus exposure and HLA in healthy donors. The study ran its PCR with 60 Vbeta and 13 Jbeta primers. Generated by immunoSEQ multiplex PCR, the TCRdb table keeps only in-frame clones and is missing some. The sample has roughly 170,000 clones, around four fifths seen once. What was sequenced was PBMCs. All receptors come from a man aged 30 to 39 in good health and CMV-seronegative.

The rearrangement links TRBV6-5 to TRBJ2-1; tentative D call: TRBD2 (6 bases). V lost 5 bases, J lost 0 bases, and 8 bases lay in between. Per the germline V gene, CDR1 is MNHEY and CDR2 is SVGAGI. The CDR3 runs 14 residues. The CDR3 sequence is CASSASDSYNEQFF. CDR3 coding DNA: TGTGCCAGCAGTGCTAGCGACTCCTACAATGAGCAGTTCTTC.

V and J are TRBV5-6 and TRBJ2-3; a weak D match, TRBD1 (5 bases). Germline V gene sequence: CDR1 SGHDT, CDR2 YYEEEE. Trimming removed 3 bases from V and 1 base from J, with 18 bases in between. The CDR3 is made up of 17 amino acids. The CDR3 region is CASSWAPQGRRTDTQYF. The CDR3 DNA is TGTGCCAGCAGCTGGGCCCCTCAGGGTAGGCGCACAGATACGCAGTATTTT.

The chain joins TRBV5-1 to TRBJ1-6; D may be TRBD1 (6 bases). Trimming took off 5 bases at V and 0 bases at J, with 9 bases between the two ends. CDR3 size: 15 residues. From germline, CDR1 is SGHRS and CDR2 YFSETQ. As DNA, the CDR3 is TGCGCCAGCAGGGTGGGGGCCTCCTATAATTCACCCCTCCACTTT. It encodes CASRVGASYNSPLHF.

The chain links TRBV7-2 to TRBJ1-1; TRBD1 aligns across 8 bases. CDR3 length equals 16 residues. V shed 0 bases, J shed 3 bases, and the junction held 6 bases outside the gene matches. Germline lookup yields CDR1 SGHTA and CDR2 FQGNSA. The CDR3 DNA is TGTGCCAGCAGCTTAGCGAATCAGGGGGCTGACACTGAAGCTTTCTTT. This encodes CASSLANQGADTEAFF.

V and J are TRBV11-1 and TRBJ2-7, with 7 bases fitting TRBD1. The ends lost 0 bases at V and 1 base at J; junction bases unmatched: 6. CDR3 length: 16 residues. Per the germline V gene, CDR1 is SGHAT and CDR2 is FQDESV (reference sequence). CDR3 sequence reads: CASSLARGRGSYEQYF. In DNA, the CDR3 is TGTGCCAGCAGCTTAGCCCGGGGCAGGGGGTCCTACGAGCAGTACTTC.

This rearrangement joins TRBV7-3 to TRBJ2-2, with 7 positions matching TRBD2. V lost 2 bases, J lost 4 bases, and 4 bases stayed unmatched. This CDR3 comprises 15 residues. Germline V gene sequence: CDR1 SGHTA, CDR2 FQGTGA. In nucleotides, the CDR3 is TGTGCCAGCAGCTTAGGGACTACACGCACCGGGGAGCTGTTTTTT. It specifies CASSLGTTRTGELFF.

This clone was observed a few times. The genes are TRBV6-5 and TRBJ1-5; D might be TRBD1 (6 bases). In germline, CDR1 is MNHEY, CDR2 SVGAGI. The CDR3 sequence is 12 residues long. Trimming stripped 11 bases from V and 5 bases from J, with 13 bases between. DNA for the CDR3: TGTGCCGGGTCAGGACAGTATCAGCCCCAGCATTTT. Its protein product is CAGSGQYQPQHF.

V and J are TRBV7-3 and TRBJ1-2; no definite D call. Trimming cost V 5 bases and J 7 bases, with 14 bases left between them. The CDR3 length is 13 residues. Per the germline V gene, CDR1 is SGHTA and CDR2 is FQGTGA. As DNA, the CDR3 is TGTGCCAGCAGCAAAGAAAAAGGAGGTGGCTACACCTTC. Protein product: CASSKEKGGGYTF. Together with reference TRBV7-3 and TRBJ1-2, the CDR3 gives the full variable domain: GAGVSQTPSNKVTEKGKYVELRCDPISGHTALYWYRQSLGQGPEFLIYFQGTGAADDSGLPNDRFFAVRPEGSVSTLKIQRTERGDSAVYLCASSKEKGGGYTFGSGTRLTVV.

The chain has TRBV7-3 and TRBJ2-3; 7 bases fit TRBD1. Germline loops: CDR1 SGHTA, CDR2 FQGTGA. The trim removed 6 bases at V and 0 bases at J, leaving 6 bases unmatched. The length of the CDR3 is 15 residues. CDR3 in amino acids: CASSPTGESTDTQYF. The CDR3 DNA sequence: TGTGCCAGCAGTCCCACAGGGGAAAGCACAGATACGCAGTATTTT.

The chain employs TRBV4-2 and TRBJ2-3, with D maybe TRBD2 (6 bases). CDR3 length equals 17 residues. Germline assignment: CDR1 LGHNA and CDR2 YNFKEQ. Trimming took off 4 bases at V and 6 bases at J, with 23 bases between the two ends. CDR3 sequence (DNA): TGTGCCAGCAGCCCAAGATACCGGGGGAGTGGGGATGATACGCAGTATTTT. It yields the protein CASSPRYRGSGDDTQYF.

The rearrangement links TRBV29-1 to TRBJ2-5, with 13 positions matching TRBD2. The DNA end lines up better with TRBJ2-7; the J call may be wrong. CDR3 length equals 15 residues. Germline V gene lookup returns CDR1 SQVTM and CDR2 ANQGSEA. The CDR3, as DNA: TGCAGCGTTGAGGGGACTAGCGGGGAATCCTACGAGCAGTACTTC. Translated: CSVEGTSGESYEQYF.

The CDR3 reads CASSEEKHYEQYF. The CDR3 DNA follows: TGTGCCAGCAGTGAAGAAAAGCACTACGAGCAGTACTTC. The chain has TRBV2 and TRBJ2-7; D gene unclear. Germline V gene lookup returns CDR1 SNHLY and CDR2 FYNNEI. Trimming left V 1 base short and J 3 bases short, with 7 bases between. The CDR3 consists of 13 residues.

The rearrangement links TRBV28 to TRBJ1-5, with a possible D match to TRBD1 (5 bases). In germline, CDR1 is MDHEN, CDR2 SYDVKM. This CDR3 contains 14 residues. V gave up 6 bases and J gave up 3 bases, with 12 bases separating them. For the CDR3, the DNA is TGTGCCAGCAGCTCCGACAGCTTCAATCAGCCCCAGCATTTT. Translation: CASSSDSFNQPQHF.

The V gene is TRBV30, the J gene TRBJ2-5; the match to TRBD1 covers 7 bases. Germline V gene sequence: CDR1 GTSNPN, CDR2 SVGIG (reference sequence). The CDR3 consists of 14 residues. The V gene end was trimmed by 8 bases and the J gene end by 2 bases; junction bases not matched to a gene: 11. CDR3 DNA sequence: TGTGCCCCCCAAGGGGGCGTTGGTCAAGAGACCCAGTACTTC. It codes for CAPQGGVGQETQYF.

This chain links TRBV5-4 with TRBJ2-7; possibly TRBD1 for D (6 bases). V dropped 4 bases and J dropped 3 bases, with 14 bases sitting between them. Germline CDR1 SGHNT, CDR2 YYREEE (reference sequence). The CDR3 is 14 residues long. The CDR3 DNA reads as TGTGCCAGCAGCCCCGGGACAACCTTCTACGAGCAGTACTTC. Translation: CASSPGTTFYEQYF.

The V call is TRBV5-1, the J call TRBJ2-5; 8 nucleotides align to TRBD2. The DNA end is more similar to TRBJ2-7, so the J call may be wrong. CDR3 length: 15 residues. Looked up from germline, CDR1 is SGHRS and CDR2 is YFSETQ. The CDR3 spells CASSQAGAVSYEQYF. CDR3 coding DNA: TGCGCCAGCAGCCAAGCGGGGGCCGTTTCCTACGAGCAGTACTTC.

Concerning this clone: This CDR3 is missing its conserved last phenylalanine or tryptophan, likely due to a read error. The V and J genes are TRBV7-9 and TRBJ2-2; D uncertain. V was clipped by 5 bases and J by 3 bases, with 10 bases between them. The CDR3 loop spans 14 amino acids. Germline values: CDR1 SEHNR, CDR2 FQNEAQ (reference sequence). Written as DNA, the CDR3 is TGTGCCAGCAGCCGCCTCGGAGACACCGGGGAGCTGTTTCTT. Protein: CASSRLGDTGELFL.

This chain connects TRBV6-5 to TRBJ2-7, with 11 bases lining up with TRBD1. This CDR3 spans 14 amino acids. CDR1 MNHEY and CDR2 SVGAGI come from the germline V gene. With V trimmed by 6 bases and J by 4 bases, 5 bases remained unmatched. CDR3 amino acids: CASSQDRGLYEQYF. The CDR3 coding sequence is TGTGCCAGCAGCCAGGACAGGGGGCTATACGAGCAGTACTTC.